This T cell receptor beta chain was captured by sequencing in a study of control samples from healthy donors and cancer patients. CDR3 length: 18 amino acids. V lost 6 bases and J lost 8; bases outside the gene matches: 19. Germline V lookup: CDR1 PRHDT, CDR2 FYEKMQ (reference sequence). Produced via immunoSEQ multiplex PCR; TCRdb's table is partial and in-frame only. Seen here are about 60,000 clones, approximately 90% observed once, and the top ten hold 1.2%. The chain employs TRBV13 and TRBJ2-1; 10 bases align to TRBD2. The sequenced sample was PBMCs. This receptor was obtained from a woman between 45 and 60 years old with colorectal cancer. The CDR3, as DNA: TGTGCCAGCAGAAAAGCGGGAGGGCCCTCATTCTCAGGCCATGAGCAGTTCTTC. It translates to CASRKAGGPSFSGHEQFF.